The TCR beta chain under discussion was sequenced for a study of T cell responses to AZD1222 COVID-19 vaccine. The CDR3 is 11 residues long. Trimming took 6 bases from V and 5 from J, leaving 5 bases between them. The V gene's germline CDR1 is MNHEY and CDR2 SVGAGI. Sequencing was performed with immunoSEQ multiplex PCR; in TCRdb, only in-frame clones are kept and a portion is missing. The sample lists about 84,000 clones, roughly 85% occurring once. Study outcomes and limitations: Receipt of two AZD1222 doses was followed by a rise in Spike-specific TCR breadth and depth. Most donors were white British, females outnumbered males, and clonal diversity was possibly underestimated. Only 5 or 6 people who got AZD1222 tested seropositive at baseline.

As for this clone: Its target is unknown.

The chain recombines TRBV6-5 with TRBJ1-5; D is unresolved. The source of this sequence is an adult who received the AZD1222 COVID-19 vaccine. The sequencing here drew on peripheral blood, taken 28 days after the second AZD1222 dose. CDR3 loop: CASRTDQPQHF. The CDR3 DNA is TGTGCCAGCAGGACTGATCAGCCCCAGCATTTT.